The sequence of this TCR beta chain was determined in a study of radiotherapy plus CTLA-4 blockade in lung cancer. Assay: immunoSEQ multiplex PCR; the TCRdb copy retains only in-frame clones and omits some. The table lists approximately 60,000 clones, roughly 80% of them singletons, with approximately 4.5% in the top ten. As regards this clone: Its target is not known.

The CDR3 sequence is 15 residues long. V lost 8 bases and J lost 9; bases outside the gene matches: 18. The V gene's germline CDR1 is GTSNPN and CDR2 SVGIG (reference sequence). Points from the study as a whole: After radiotherapy and ipilimumab, tumor-derived clones expanded in peripheral blood.

This rearrangement joins TRBV30 to TRBJ2-1; 8 nucleotides match TRBD1. The sequencing used peripheral blood, collected from a patient treated with radiotherapy plus ipilimumab. The receptor was isolated from a human donor with non-small cell lung cancer who had a complete response to radiotherapy plus ipilimumab. The CDR3 DNA follows: TGTGCCGGACAGGGTGGGGTTGGGGTACAGGGTGAGCAGTTCTTC. Its translation: CAGQGGVGVQGEQFF. Full variable domain (rest looked up from reference TRBV30 and TRBJ2-1): SQTIHQWPATLVQPVGSPLSLECTVEGTSNPNLYWYRQAAGRGLQLLFYSVGIGQISSEVPQNLSASRPQDRQFILSSKKLLLSDSGFYLCAGQGGVGVQGEQFFGPGTRLTVL.